This is a list of T cell receptor beta chains from one sample in a study of PD-1 blockade in classical Hodgkin lymphoma. The protocol was immunoSEQ multiplex PCR, while the TCRdb copy is restricted to in-frame clones and leaves out a portion. The sample includes some 150,000 clones, around 73% of them seen just once. Specimen: peripheral blood mononuclear cells (PBMCs), collected before the second cycle of nivolumab. These TCRs come from a human donor with classical Hodgkin lymphoma. The CDR3 runs from the conserved cysteine through the conserved F or W. D genes are given only for firm matches. A row's size may be missing; if present it is once, few, many or a size class.

abundance: once; j_gene: TRBJ2-7; d_gene: TRBD1; v_gene: TRBV4-3; CDR3aa: CASSHSPGTGVYEQYF; CDR3nt: TGCGCCAGCAGCCATTCGCCCGGGACAGGGGTGTACGAGCAGTACTTC
abundance: .; j_gene: TRBJ1-5; d_gene: .; v_gene: TRBV4-3; CDR3aa: CASSQDSVQPQHF; CDR3nt: TGCGCCAGCAGCCAAGATTCAGTTCAGCCCCAGCATTTT
abundance: .; j_gene: TRBJ1-2; d_gene: TRBD1; v_gene: TRBV4-3; CDR3aa: CASSQGGTGNGYTF; CDR3nt: TGCGCCAGCAGCCAAGGCGGGACAGGGAATGGCTACACCTTC
abundance: .; j_gene: TRBJ1-2; d_gene: .; v_gene: TRBV7-2; CDR3aa: CASSLYHVGYTF; CDR3nt: TGTGCCAGCAGCTTATATCACGTCGGGTACACCTTC
abundance: .; j_gene: TRBJ2-3; d_gene: .; v_gene: TRBV29-1; CDR3aa: CSVGSQGYTDTQYF; CDR3nt: TGCAGCGTCGGCAGCCAGGGTTACACAGATACGCAGTATTTT
abundance: .; j_gene: TRBJ2-2; d_gene: .; v_gene: TRBV11-3; CDR3aa: CASSFRVAGELFF; CDR3nt: TGTGCCAGCAGCTTCAGGGTTGCCGGGGAGCTGTTTTTT
abundance: .; j_gene: TRBJ2-2; d_gene: .; v_gene: TRBV15; CDR3aa: CATSRDGPGELFF; CDR3nt: TGTGCCACCAGCAGAGATGGCCCCGGGGAGCTGTTTTTT
abundance: .; j_gene: TRBJ2-2; d_gene: TRBD1; v_gene: TRBV10-3; CDR3aa: CAISPGQGETGELFF; CDR3nt: TGTGCCATCAGTCCGGGACAGGGTGAAACCGGGGAGCTGTTTTTT
abundance: .; j_gene: TRBJ2-7; d_gene: .; v_gene: TRBV7-8; CDR3aa: CASSSLAGYHEQYF; CDR3nt: TGTGCCAGCAGCTCCTTGGCAGGGTACCACGAGCAGTACTTC
abundance: few; j_gene: TRBJ1-6; d_gene: TRBD1; v_gene: TRBV7-3; CDR3aa: CASSSGQGESPLHF; CDR3nt: TGTGCCAGCAGCTCGGGACAGGGGGAATCACCCCTCCACTTT
abundance: .; j_gene: TRBJ2-1; d_gene: TRBD2; v_gene: TRBV7-3; CDR3aa: CASSLRGLASVLNEQFF; CDR3nt: TGTGCCAGCAGCTTAAGGGGACTAGCTTCGGTCTTGAATGAGCAGTTCTTC
abundance: .; j_gene: TRBJ2-1; d_gene: TRBD2; v_gene: TRBV7-2; CDR3aa: CASRYGLAGDNEQFF; CDR3nt: TGTGCCAGCAGATATGGACTAGCGGGGGACAATGAGCAGTTCTTC
abundance: .; j_gene: TRBJ2-1; d_gene: TRBD2; v_gene: TRBV9; CDR3aa: CASSPPWGGGASYNEQFF; CDR3nt: TGTGCCAGCAGCCCACCCTGGGGGGGTGGGGCCTCCTACAATGAGCAGTTCTTC
abundance: .; j_gene: TRBJ2-7; d_gene: TRBD2; v_gene: TRBV4-2; CDR3aa: CASSQGALAGGGAYEQYF; CDR3nt: TGTGCCAGCAGCCAAGGGGCACTAGCGGGGGGCGGCGCATACGAGCAGTACTTC
abundance: .; j_gene: TRBJ1-2; d_gene: .; v_gene: TRBV27; CDR3aa: CASSPGAAGTF; CDR3nt: TGTGCCAGCAGTCCCGGGGCCGCGGGCACCTTC
abundance: .; j_gene: TRBJ1-5; d_gene: .; v_gene: TRBV6-6; CDR3aa: CASKQGSYSNQPQHF; CDR3nt: TGTGCCAGCAAGCAGGGTTCGTATAGCAATCAGCCCCAGCATTTT
abundance: few; j_gene: TRBJ2-7; d_gene: .; v_gene: TRBV5-1; CDR3aa: CASSLDVSYEQYF; CDR3nt: TGCGCCAGCAGCTTGGACGTTTCCTACGAGCAGTACTTC
abundance: .; j_gene: TRBJ1-3; d_gene: .; v_gene: TRBV18; CDR3aa: CASSPAGSAGNTIYF; CDR3nt: TGTGCCAGCTCACCTGCAGGGAGCGCTGGAAACACCATATATTTT
abundance: .; j_gene: TRBJ2-7; d_gene: TRBD1; v_gene: TRBV19; CDR3aa: CASSTGQAPSAEQYF; CDR3nt: TGTGCCAGTAGCACCGGACAGGCCCCTTCGGCCGAGCAGTACTTC
abundance: .; j_gene: TRBJ2-1; d_gene: TRBD2; v_gene: TRBV2; CDR3aa: CASSPGTSGYNEQFF; CDR3nt: TGTGCCAGCAGTCCCGGGACTAGCGGATACAATGAGCAGTTCTTC
abundance: .; j_gene: TRBJ2-7; d_gene: .; v_gene: TRBV7-2; CDR3aa: CASSLVSGPRTYEQYF; CDR3nt: TGTGCCAGCAGCTTAGTCTCCGGGCCCCGAACCTACGAGCAGTACTTC
abundance: once; j_gene: TRBJ2-7; d_gene: TRBD1; v_gene: TRBV29-1; CDR3aa: CSVEEGLNRGQYF; CDR3nt: TGCAGCGTTGAAGAAGGCCTAAACAGGGGCCAGTACTTC
abundance: .; j_gene: TRBJ2-7; d_gene: TRBD2; v_gene: TRBV11-3; CDR3aa: CASNGTSGTSYEQYF; CDR3nt: TGTGCCAGCAACGGGACTAGCGGGACCTCCTACGAGCAGTACTTC
abundance: .; j_gene: TRBJ1-1; d_gene: .; v_gene: TRBV7-9; CDR3aa: CASSLVRSRGAEAFF; CDR3nt: TGTGCCAGCAGCTTAGTACGTTCCCGGGGAGCTGAAGCTTTCTTT
abundance: .; j_gene: TRBJ1-1; d_gene: .; v_gene: TRBV5-1; CDR3aa: CASSSVDVLNTEAFF; CDR3nt: TGCGCCAGCAGCTCAGTCGACGTATTGAACACTGAAGCTTTCTTT
abundance: .; j_gene: TRBJ1-3; d_gene: TRBD1; v_gene: TRBV11-2; CDR3aa: CASSPGTAGNTIYF; CDR3nt: TGTGCCAGCAGCCCCGGGACAGCCGGAAACACCATATATTTT
abundance: few; j_gene: TRBJ2-7; d_gene: .; v_gene: TRBV5-1; CDR3aa: CASSPGSYEQYF; CDR3nt: TGCGCCAGCAGCCCAGGCTCCTACGAGCAGTACTTC
abundance: .; j_gene: TRBJ2-7; d_gene: TRBD1; v_gene: TRBV18; CDR3aa: CASSPDRGSYEQYF; CDR3nt: TGTGCCAGCTCACCCGACAGGGGATCCTACGAGCAGTACTTC
abundance: few; j_gene: TRBJ2-2; d_gene: .; v_gene: TRBV5-6; CDR3aa: CASSSGTHTGELFF; CDR3nt: TGTGCCAGCAGCTCCGGGACCCACACCGGGGAGCTGTTTTTT
abundance: .; j_gene: TRBJ2-3; d_gene: .; v_gene: TRBV19; CDR3aa: CASSSRDVAGTDTQYF; CDR3nt: TGTGCCAGTAGTTCCCGGGACGTCGCTGGCACAGATACGCAGTATTTT
abundance: .; j_gene: TRBJ1-3; d_gene: .; v_gene: TRBV19; CDR3aa: CASRASDLSGNTIYF; CDR3nt: TGTGCCAGTAGGGCTTCGGACCTCTCTGGAAACACCATATATTTT
abundance: many; j_gene: TRBJ1-1; d_gene: .; v_gene: TRBV5-1; CDR3aa: CASSPELNTEAFF; CDR3nt: TGCGCCAGCAGTCCCGAATTGAACACTGAAGCTTTCTTT
abundance: .; j_gene: TRBJ2-7; d_gene: TRBD1; v_gene: TRBV4-3; CDR3aa: CASSHRQGSSYEQYF; CDR3nt: TGCGCCAGCAGCCATAGACAGGGAAGCTCCTACGAGCAGTACTTC
abundance: .; j_gene: TRBJ1-5; d_gene: .; v_gene: TRBV28; CDR3aa: CASSLFSANQPQHF; CDR3nt: TGTGCCAGCAGTTTATTCAGCGCGAATCAGCCCCAGCATTTT
abundance: .; j_gene: TRBJ2-7; d_gene: TRBD2; v_gene: TRBV7-9; CDR3aa: CASSHRLAGDYEQYF; CDR3nt: TGTGCCAGCAGCCACCGACTAGCGGGGGACTACGAGCAGTACTTC
abundance: once; j_gene: TRBJ2-2; d_gene: TRBD2; v_gene: TRBV7-6; CDR3aa: CASSLRLASGELFF; CDR3nt: TGTGCCAGCAGCCTGCGACTAGCTTCCGGGGAGCTGTTTTTT
abundance: .; j_gene: TRBJ2-2; d_gene: TRBD2; v_gene: TRBV11-2; CDR3aa: CASSLVLAVNTGELFF; CDR3nt: TGTGCCAGCAGCTTAGTACTAGCGGTAAACACCGGGGAGCTGTTTTTT
abundance: .; j_gene: TRBJ1-4; d_gene: .; v_gene: TRBV28; CDR3aa: CASSFAAPRYNEKLFF; CDR3nt: TGTGCCAGCAGTTTCGCAGCCCCAAGGTATAATGAAAAACTGTTTTTT
abundance: .; j_gene: TRBJ2-3; d_gene: TRBD2; v_gene: TRBV5-1; CDR3aa: CASSSTSGRASGWVDTQYF; CDR3nt: TGCGCCAGCAGCAGCACTAGCGGGAGGGCCTCTGGATGGGTGGATACGCAGTATTTT
abundance: .; j_gene: TRBJ2-7; d_gene: .; v_gene: TRBV28; CDR3aa: CASSLTGFSYEQYF; CDR3nt: TGTGCCAGCAGTTTAACAGGGTTCAGCTACGAGCAGTACTTC
abundance: .; j_gene: TRBJ2-5; d_gene: TRBD2; v_gene: TRBV4-3; CDR3aa: CASSQLSSGTRETQYF; CDR3nt: TGCGCCAGCAGCCAATTGTCTAGCGGGACGCGGGAGACCCAGTACTTC
abundance: .; j_gene: TRBJ2-3; d_gene: TRBD2; v_gene: TRBV7-8; CDR3aa: CASSLVRGGSTDTQYF; CDR3nt: TGTGCCAGCAGCTTAGTTCGGGGAGGGAGCACAGATACGCAGTATTTT
abundance: .; j_gene: TRBJ1-1; d_gene: .; v_gene: TRBV7-3; CDR3aa: CASSSQENTEAFF; CDR3nt: TGTGCCAGCAGCTCACAGGAGAACACTGAAGCTTTCTTT
abundance: .; j_gene: TRBJ1-2; d_gene: .; v_gene: TRBV6-5; CDR3aa: CASSDSTGDGYTF; CDR3nt: TGTGCCAGCAGTGACTCAACGGGGGATGGCTACACCTTC
abundance: .; j_gene: TRBJ2-5; d_gene: .; v_gene: TRBV11-2; CDR3aa: CASSNVFGAWETQYF; CDR3nt: TGTGCCAGCAGCAACGTTTTTGGGGCCTGGGAGACCCAGTACTTC
abundance: few; j_gene: TRBJ2-2; d_gene: .; v_gene: TRBV29-1; CDR3aa: CSVTESGAGELFF; CDR3nt: TGCAGCGTTACAGAGTCGGGGGCCGGGGAGCTGTTTTTT
abundance: .; j_gene: TRBJ1-4; d_gene: .; v_gene: TRBV5-4; CDR3aa: CASSKGVLGQQGEKLFF; CDR3nt: TGTGCCAGCAGTAAGGGAGTGTTGGGACAACAAGGTGAAAAACTGTTTTTT
abundance: .; j_gene: TRBJ2-7; d_gene: .; v_gene: TRBV9; CDR3aa: CASSVSAGTSYEQYF; CDR3nt: TGTGCCAGCAGCGTATCGGCAGGGACCTCCTACGAGCAGTACTTC
abundance: .; j_gene: TRBJ2-3; d_gene: TRBD2; v_gene: TRBV7-7; CDR3aa: CASSLGRGSDTQYF; CDR3nt: TGTGCCAGCAGCTTAGGGCGGGGGTCAGATACGCAGTATTTT
abundance: .; j_gene: TRBJ1-2; d_gene: .; v_gene: TRBV7-2; CDR3aa: CASSSLYGYTF; CDR3nt: TGTGCCAGCAGTTCATTATATGGCTACACCTTC